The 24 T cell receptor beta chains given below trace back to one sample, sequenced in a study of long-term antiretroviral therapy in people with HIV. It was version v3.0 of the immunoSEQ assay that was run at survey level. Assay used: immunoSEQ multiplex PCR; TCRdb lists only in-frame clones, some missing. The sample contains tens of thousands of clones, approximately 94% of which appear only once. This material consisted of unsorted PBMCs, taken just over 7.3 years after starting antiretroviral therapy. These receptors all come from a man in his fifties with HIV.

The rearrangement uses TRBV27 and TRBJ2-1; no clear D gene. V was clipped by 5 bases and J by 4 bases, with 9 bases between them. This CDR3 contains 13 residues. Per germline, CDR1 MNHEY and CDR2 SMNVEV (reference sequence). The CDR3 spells CASSQQKYNEQFF. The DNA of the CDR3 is TGTGCCAGCAGTCAGCAGAAGTACAATGAGCAGTTCTTC.

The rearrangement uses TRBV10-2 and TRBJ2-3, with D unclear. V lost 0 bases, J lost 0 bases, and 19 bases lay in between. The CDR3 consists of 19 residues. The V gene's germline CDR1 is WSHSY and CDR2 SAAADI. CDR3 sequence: CASSESSMRPLTSTDTQYF. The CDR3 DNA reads TGCGCCAGCAGTGAGTCGAGTATGCGCCCCCTAACTAGCACAGATACGCAGTATTTT.

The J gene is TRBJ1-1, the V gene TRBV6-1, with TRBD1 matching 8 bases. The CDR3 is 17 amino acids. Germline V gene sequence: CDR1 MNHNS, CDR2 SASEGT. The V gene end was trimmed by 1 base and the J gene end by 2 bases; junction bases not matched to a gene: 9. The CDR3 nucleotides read TGTGCCAGCAGTGAAGACGGGACAGGAGACTTCAACACTGAAGCTTTCTTT. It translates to CASSEDGTGDFNTEAFF.

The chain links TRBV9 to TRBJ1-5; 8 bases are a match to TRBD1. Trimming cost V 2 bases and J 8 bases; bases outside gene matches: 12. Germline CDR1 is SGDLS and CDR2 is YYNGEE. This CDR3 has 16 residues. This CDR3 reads CASSVGIGQGIEPQHF. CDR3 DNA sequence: TGTGCCAGCAGCGTGGGCATCGGACAGGGAATTGAGCCCCAGCATTTT.

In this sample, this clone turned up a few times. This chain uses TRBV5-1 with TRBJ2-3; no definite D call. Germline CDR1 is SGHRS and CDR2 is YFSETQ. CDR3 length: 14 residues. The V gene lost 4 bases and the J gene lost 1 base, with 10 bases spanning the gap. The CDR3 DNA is TGCGCCAGCAGCCTACATGCTGGCACAGATACGCAGTATTTT. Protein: CASSLHAGTDTQYF.

The CDR3 DNA reads as TGCGCCAGCAGCTTTCAGGCGAGCTCCTACGAGCAGTACTTC. Amino acids: CASSFQASSYEQYF. The chain combines TRBV5-1 with TRBJ2-7; D unresolved. V was pared by 2 bases and J by 0 bases, with 9 bases between. Germline assignment: CDR1 SGHRS and CDR2 YFSETQ. CDR3 length: 14 amino acids.

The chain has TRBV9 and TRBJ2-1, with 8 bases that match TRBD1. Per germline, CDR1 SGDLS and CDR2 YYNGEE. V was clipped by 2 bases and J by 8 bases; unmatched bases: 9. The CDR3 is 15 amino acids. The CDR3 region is CASSVGPGGGYEQFF. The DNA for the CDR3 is TGTGCCAGCAGCGTTGGGCCAGGGGGCGGCTATGAGCAGTTCTTC.

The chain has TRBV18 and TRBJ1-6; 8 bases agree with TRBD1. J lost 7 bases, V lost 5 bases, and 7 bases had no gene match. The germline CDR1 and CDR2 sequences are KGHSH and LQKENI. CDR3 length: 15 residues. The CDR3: CASSNQGAQNSPLHF. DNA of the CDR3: TGTGCCAGCTCAAACCAGGGGGCGCAGAATTCACCCCTCCACTTT.

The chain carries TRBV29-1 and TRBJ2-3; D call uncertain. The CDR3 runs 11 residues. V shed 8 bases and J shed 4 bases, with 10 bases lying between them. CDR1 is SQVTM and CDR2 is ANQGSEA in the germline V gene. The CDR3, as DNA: TGCAGCACGGGTTACCCAGATACGCAGTATTTT. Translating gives CSTGYPDTQYF.

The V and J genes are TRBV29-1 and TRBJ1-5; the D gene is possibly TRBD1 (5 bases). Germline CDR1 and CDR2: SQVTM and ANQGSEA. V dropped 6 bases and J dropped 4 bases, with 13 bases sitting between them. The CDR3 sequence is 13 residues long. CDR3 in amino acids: CSVSGGFNQPQHF. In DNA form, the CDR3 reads TGCAGCGTCAGCGGGGGATTTAATCAGCCCCAGCATTTT.

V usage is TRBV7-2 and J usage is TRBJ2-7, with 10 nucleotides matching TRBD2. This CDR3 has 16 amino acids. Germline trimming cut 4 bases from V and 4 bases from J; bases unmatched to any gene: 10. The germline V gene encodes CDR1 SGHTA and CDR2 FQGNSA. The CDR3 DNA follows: TGTGCCAGCAGCTATCGAGGGAGTAGCGGGGGGTACGAGCAGTACTTC. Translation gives CASSYRGSSGGYEQYF.

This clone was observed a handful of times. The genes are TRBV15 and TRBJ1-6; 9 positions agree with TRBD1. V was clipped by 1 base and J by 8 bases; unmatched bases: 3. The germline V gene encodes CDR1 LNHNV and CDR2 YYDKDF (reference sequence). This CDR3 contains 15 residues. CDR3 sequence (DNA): TGTGCCACCAGCAGAGGACAGGGGGGAGATTCACCCCTCCACTTT. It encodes CATSRGQGGDSPLHF.

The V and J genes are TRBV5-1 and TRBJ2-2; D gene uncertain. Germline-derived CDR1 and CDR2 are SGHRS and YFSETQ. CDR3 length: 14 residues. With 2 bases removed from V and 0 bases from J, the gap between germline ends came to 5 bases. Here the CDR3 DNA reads TGCGCCAGCAGCTTAGGGACGAACACCGGGGAGCTGTTTTTT. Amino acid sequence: CASSLGTNTGELFF.

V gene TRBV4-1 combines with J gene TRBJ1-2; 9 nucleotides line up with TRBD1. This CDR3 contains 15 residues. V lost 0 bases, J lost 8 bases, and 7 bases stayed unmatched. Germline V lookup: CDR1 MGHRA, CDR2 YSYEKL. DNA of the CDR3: TGCGCCAGCAGCCAAGATCGGGACAGGGATTACGGCTACACCTTC. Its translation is CASSQDRDRDYGYTF.

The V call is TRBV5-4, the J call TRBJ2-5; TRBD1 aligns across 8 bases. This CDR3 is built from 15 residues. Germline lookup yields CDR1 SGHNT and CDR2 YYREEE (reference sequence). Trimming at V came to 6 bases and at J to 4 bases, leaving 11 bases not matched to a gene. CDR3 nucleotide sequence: TGTGCCAGCAAGGGAATCACAGGGGGTTTAGAGACCCAGTACTTC. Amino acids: CASKGITGGLETQYF.

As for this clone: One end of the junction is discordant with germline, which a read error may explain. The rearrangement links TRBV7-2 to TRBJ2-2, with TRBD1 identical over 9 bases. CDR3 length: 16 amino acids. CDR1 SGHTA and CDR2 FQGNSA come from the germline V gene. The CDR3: CASSLTGTGNAGELFF. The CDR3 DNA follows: TGTGCCAGCAGCCTCACCGGGACAGGGAACGCCGGGGAGCTGTTTTTT.

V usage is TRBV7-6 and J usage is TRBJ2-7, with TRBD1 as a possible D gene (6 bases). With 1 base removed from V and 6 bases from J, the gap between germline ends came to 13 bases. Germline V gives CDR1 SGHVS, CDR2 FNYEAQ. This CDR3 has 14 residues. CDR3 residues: CASSLGGQGSEQYF. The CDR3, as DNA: TGTGCCAGCAGCTTAGGAGGGCAGGGGTCCGAGCAGTACTTC.

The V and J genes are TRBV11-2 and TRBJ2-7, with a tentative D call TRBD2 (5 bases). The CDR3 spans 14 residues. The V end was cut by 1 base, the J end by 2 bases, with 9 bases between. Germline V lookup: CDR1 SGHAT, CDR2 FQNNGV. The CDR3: CASSLGTGTYEQYF. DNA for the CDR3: TGTGCCAGCAGCTTAGGGACGGGGACCTACGAGCAGTACTTC.

CDR3 sequence: CAWSERGTGELFF. CDR3 nucleotide sequence: TGTGCCTGGAGTGAGCGGGGCACCGGGGAGCTGTTTTTT. The chain links TRBV30 to TRBJ2-2; TRBD2 agrees at 7 bases. CDR1 GTSNPN and CDR2 SVGIG come from the germline V gene (reference sequence). The CDR3 has 13 amino acids. The J segment lost 4 bases and the V segment lost 1 base, leaving 0 bases of the junction unmatched.

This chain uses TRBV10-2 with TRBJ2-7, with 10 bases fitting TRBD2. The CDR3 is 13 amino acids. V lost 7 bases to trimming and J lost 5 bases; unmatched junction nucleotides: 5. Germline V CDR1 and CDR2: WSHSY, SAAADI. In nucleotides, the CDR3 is TGCGCCAGCACGCTAGCGGGGGTGAACGAGCAGTACTTC. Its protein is CASTLAGVNEQYF.

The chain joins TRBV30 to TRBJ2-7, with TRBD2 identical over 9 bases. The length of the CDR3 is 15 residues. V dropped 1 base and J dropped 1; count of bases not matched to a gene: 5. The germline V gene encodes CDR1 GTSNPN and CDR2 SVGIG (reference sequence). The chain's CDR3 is CAWSGEAGGSYEQYF. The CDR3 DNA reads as TGTGCCTGGAGTGGTGAAGCGGGGGGATCCTACGAGCAGTACTTC.

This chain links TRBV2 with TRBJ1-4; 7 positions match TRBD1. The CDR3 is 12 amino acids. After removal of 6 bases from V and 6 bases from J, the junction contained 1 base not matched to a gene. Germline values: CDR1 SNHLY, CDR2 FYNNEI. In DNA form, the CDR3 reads TGTGCCAGCAGGGGACAGTATGAAAAACTGTTTTTT. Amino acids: CASRGQYEKLFF.

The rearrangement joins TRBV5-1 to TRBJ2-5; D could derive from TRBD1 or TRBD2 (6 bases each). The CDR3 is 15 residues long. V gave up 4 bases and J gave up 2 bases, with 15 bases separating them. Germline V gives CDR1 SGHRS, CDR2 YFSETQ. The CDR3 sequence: CASSPLGGPQETQYF. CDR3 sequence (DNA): TGCGCCAGCAGCCCCCTGGGGGGCCCACAAGAGACCCAGTACTTC.

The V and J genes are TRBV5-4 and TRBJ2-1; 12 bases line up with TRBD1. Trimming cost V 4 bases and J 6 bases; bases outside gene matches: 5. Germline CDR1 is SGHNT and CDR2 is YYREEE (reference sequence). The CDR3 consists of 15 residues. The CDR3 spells CASSTGTGGVNEQFF. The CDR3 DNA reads TGTGCCAGCAGCACCGGGACAGGGGGCGTCAATGAGCAGTTCTTC.